The 5 T cell receptor beta chains given below trace back to one sample, sequenced in a study of early T cells in non-severe SARS-CoV-2 infection. TCRdb called the 5' RACE reads again in MiXCR, with one record for every CDR3 protein. The sample holds about 25,000 distinct CDR3 sequences, roughly 4.9% seen once. The sequenced sample was whole blood. The source of these receptors is an adult who was a healthcare worker with PCR-confirmed SARS-CoV-2 infection or an uninfected control (not recorded which).

This clonotype came up many times. This chain joins TRBV12-3 or TRBV12-4 and TRBJ2-3; 8 nucleotides agree with TRBD2. J lost 4 bases, V lost 7 bases, and 10 bases had no gene match. CDR3 size: 15 residues. For the CDR3, the DNA is TGTGCCAGCACCCTGGCGGGGGGTTTAGCAGATACGCAGTATTTT. As protein: CASTLAGGLADTQYF.

In this sample, this clonotype turned up a few times. V and J are TRBV12-3 or TRBV12-4 and TRBJ2-1; TRBD2 matches 12 bases. Trimming cost V 6 bases and J 7 bases; bases outside gene matches: 4. The CDR3 has 14 amino acids. This CDR3 reads CASRWTSGINEQFF. CDR3 coding DNA: TGTGCCAGCAGGTGGACTAGCGGGATAAATGAGCAGTTCTTC.

The sample holds many counts of this clonotype. The chain uses TRBV7-9 and TRBJ2-1; 9 nucleotides align to TRBD2. V was clipped by 0 bases and J by 9 bases; unmatched bases: 12. This CDR3 has 17 amino acids. CDR1 is SEHNR, CDR2 FQNEAQ, per germline (reference sequence). In DNA form, the CDR3 reads TGTGCCAGCAGCTTAGCGAGGATAGCGGGAGTATCTGGTGAGCAGTTCTTC. It specifies CASSLARIAGVSGEQFF.

This clonotype was counted at least ten times. The chain carries TRBV5-1 and TRBJ2-7, with D possibly matching TRBD2 (6 bases). The V gene lost 0 bases and the J gene lost 6 bases, with 16 bases spanning the gap. The CDR3 contains 15 residues. Germline lookup yields CDR1 SGHRS and CDR2 YFSETQ. The CDR3 DNA reads as TGCGCCAGCAGCTTGGAGGAGACAAGGGACTCCGAGCAGTACTTC. Its protein is CASSLEETRDSEQYF.

The table lists this clonotype with many counts. This chain links TRBV24-1 with TRBJ2-6; no clear D gene. The V gene's germline CDR1 is KGHDR and CDR2 SFDVKD. V lost 4 bases and J lost 0, with 9 bases in between. The CDR3 totals 16 residues. The CDR3 DNA sequence: TGTGCCACCAGTGACACACATAACTCTGGGGCCAACGTCCTGACTTTC. It yields the protein CATSDTHNSGANVLTF.